Described below is a single T cell receptor (beta chain) sequence and its context. Its matching antigen is unknown. Cells sorted by CD45RO/CCR7/CD25/CD127/CD95/CD27 comprised CD4+ naive, central memory, regulatory and stem cell-like memory cells. Sorted populations were all over 98% pure. cDNA synthesis used the whole RNA isolate, giving expressed TCRB sequences. Method: immunoSEQ multiplex PCR; TCRdb's copy keeps in-frame clones and lacks some. The table records more than 130,000 clones, 6.9% of them present only once. These data originate in a study of beta chain features in type 1 diabetes. Findings of the study overall: High-TCR-expressing cells could be over-represented by cDNA sequencing.

The length of the CDR3 is 17 residues. J lost 5 bases, V lost 0 bases, and 10 bases had no gene match. Germline V CDR1 and CDR2: SGHDT, YYEEEE. Sequenced input: central memory CD4+ T cells from blood. This receptor was taken from a woman under 40 in good health. The rearrangement links TRBV5-6 to TRBJ2-5, with 10 bases matching TRBD1. The CDR3 region has the DNA TGTGCCAGCAGCTTGGCCGACAGGGGGCCGCTTTTGGAGACCCAGTACTTC. Translating gives CASSLADRGPLLETQYF.